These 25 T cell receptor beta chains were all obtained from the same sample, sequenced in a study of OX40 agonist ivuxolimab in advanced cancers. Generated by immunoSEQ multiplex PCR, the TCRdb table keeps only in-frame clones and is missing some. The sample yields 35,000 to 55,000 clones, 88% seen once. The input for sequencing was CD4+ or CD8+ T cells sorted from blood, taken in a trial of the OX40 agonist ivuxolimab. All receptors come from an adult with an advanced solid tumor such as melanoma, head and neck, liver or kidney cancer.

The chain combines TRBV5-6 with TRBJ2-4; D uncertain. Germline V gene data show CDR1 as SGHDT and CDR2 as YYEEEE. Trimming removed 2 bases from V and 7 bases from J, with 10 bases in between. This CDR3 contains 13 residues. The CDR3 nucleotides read TGTGCCAGCAGCTTTGGACGCTGGAACATTCAGTACTTC. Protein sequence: CASSFGRWNIQYF.

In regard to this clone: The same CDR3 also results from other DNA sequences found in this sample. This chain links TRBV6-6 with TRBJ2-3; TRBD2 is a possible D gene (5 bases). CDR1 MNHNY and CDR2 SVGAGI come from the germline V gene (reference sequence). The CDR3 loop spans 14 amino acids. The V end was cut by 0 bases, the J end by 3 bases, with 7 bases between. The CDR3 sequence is CASSYSAGTDTQYF. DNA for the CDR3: TGTGCCAGCAGTTACTCGGCGGGTACAGATACGCAGTATTTT.

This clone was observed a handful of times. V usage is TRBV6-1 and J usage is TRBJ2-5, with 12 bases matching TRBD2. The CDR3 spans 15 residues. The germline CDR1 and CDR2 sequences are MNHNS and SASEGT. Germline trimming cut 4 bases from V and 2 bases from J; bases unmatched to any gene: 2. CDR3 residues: CASSGLAGAQETQYF. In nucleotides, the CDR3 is TGTGCCAGCAGTGGACTAGCGGGAGCTCAAGAGACCCAGTACTTC.

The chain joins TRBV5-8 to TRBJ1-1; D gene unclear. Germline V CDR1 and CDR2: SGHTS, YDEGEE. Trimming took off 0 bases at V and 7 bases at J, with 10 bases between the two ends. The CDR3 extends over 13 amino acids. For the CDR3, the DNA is TGTGCCAGCAGCTTGGGACGGGCCCTTGAAGCTTTCTTT. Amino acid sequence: CASSLGRALEAFF.

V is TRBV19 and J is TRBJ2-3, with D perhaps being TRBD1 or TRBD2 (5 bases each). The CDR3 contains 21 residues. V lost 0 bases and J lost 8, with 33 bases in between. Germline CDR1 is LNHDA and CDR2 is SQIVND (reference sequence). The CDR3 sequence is CASSIDPVWGIASDSIITQYF. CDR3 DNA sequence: TGTGCCAGTAGTATAGACCCAGTCTGGGGGATCGCATCAGACTCAATCATTACGCAGTATTTT.

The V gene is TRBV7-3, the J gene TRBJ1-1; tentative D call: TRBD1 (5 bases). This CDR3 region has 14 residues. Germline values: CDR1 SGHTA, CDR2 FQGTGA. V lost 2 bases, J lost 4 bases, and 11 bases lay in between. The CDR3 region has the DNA TGTGCCAGCAGCTTACAGGGTTCAGGCACTGAAGCTTTCTTT. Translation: CASSLQGSGTEAFF.

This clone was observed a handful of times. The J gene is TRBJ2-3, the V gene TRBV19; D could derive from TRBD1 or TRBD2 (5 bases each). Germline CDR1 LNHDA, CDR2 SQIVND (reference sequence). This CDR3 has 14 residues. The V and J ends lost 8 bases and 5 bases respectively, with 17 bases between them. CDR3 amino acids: CASQGTRDRDTQYF. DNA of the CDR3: TGTGCCAGTCAGGGAACAAGGGACCGAGATACGCAGTATTTT.

The CDR3 loop reads CASSPLSGLNTEAFF. DNA for the CDR3: TGCGCCAGCAGCCCCTTATCGGGGTTGAACACTGAAGCTTTCTTT. V usage is TRBV4-1 and J usage is TRBJ1-1; the D is unclear. V was shortened by 4 bases and J by 0 bases, with 12 bases between the two germline ends. Germline CDR1 MGHRA, CDR2 YSYEKL. The length of the CDR3 is 15 residues.

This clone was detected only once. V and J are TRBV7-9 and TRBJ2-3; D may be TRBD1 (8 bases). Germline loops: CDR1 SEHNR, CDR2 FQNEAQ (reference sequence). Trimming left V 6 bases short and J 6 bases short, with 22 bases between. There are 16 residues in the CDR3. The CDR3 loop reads CASRLQGAGVLDTQYF. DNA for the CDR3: TGTGCCAGCAGGCTCCAGGGGGCGGGAGTTCTTGATACGCAGTATTTT.

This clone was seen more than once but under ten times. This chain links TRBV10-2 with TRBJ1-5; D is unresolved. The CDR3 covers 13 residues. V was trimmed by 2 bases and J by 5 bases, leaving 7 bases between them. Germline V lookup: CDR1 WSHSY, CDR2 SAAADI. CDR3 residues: CASSEGLYQPQHF. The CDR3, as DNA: TGCGCCAGCAGTGAGGGACTTTATCAGCCCCAGCATTTT.

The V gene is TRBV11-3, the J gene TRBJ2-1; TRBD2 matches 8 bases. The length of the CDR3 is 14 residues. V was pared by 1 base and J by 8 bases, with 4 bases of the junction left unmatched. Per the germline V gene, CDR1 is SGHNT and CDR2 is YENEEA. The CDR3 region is CASSLAGGRYEQFF. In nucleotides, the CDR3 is TGTGCCAGCAGCTTAGCGGGCGGGAGGTATGAGCAGTTCTTC.

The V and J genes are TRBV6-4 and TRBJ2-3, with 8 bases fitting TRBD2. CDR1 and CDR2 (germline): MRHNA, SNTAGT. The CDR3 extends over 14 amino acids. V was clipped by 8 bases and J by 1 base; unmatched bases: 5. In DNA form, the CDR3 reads TGTGCCAGCCAGCGGGAGAGGGGCACAGATACGCAGTATTTT. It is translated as CASQRERGTDTQYF.

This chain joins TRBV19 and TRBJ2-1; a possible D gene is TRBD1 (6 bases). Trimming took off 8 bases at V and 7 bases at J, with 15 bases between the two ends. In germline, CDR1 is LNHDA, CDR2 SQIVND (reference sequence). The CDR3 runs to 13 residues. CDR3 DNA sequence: TGTGCCAGTGCCGTCCGGACAGAGAATGAGCAGTTCTTC. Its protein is CASAVRTENEQFF.

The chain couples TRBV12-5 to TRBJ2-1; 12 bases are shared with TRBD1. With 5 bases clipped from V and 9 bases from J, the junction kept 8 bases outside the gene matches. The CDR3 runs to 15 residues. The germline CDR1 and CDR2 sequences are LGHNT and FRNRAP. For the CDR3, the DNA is TGTGCTAGTGGTCCCGGCGGGACAGGGGGCTTTGAGCAGTTCTTC. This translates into CASGPGGTGGFEQFF. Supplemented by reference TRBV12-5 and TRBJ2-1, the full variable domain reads DARVTQTPRHKVTEMGQEVTMRCQPILGHNTVFWYRQTMMQGLELLAYFRNRAPLDDSGMPKDRFSAEMPDATLATLKIQPSEPRDSAVYFCASGPGGTGGFEQFFGPGTRLTVL.

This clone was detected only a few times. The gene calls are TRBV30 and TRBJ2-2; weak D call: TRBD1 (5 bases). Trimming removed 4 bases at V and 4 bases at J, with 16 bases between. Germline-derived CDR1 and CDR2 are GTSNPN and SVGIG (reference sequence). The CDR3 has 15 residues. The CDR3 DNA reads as TGTGCCTGGAAAATCGTAGGGGCCATCACCGGGGAGCTGTTTTTT. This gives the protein CAWKIVGAITGELFF.

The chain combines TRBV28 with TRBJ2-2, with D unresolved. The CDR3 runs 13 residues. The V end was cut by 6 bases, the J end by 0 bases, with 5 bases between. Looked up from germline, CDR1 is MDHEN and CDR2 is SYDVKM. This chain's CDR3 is CASRGTNTGELFF. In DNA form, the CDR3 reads TGTGCCAGCAGGGGGACGAACACCGGGGAGCTGTTTTTT.

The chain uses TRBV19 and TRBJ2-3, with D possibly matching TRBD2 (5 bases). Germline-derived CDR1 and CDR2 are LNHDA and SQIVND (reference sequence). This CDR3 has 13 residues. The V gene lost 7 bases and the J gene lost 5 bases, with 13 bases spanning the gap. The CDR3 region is CASIGQAEDTQYF. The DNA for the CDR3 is TGTGCCAGTATAGGGCAAGCGGAAGATACGCAGTATTTT.

The CDR3 DNA reads TGTGCCAGCAGCGACCGACTAGCGGGAGAGACCCAGTACTTC. Amino acids: CASSDRLAGETQYF. V is TRBV9 and J is TRBJ2-5; 10 nucleotides line up with TRBD2. The CDR3 sequence is 14 residues long. Trimming removed 3 bases from V and 4 bases from J; junction bases left unmatched: 3. Germline V gene data show CDR1 as SGDLS and CDR2 as YYNGEE.

CDR3 coding DNA: TGCGCCAGCAGCTTGGTCGCAGGGGGCTACTATGGCTACACCTTC. Its translation: CASSLVAGGYYGYTF. This chain links TRBV5-1 with TRBJ1-2; 8 bases map to TRBD1. With 0 bases clipped from V and 3 bases from J, the junction kept 4 bases outside the gene matches. Germline V CDR1 and CDR2: SGHRS, YFSETQ. The CDR3 consists of 15 residues.

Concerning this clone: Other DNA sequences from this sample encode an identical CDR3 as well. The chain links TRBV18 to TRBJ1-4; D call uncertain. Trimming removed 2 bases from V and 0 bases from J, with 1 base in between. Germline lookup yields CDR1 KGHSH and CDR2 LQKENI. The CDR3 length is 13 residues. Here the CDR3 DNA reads TGTGCCAGCTCACCAGCAACTAATGAAAAACTGTTTTTT. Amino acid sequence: CASSPATNEKLFF.

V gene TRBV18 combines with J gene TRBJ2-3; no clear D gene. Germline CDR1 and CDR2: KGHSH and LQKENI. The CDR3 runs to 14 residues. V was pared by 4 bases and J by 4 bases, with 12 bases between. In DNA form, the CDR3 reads TGTGCCAGCTCACGAGGCAGCCTAGCAGATACGCAGTATTTT. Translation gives CASSRGSLADTQYF. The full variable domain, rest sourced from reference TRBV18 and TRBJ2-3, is NAGVMQNPRHLVRRRGQEARLRCSPMKGHSHVYWYRQLPEEGLKFMVYLQKENIIDESGMPKERFSAEFPKEGPSILRIQQVVRGDSAAYFCASSRGSLADTQYFGPGTRLTVL.

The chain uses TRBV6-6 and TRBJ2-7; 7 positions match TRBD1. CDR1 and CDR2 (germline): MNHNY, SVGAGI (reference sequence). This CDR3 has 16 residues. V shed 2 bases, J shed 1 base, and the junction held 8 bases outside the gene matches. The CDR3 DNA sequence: TGTGCCAGCAGTTACCCCCCGGGACAGAAGTCCTACGAGCAGTACTTC. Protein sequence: CASSYPPGQKSYEQYF.

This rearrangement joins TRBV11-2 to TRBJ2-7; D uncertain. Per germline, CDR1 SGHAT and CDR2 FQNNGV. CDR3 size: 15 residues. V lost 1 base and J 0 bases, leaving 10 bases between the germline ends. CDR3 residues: CASSLGGQASYEQYF. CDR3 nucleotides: TGTGCCAGCAGCTTAGGCGGTCAGGCCTCCTACGAGCAGTACTTC. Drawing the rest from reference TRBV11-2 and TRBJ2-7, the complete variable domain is EAGVAQSPRYKIIEKRQSVAFWCNPISGHATLYWYQQILGQGPKLLIQFQNNGVVDDSQLPKDRFSAERLKGVDSTLKIQPAKLEDSAVYLCASSLGGQASYEQYFGPGTRLTVT.

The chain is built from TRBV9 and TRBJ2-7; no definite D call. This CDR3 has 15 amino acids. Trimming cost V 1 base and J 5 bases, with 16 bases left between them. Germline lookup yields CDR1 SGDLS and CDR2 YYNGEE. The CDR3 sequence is CASSVKPGRIDEQYF. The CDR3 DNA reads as TGTGCCAGCAGCGTAAAGCCAGGCCGGATTGACGAGCAGTACTTC.

CDR3 nucleotide sequence: TGTGCCAGCAGCCCACAAGCGACAGGGCGGGATGAGCAGTTCTTC. Translating it yields CASSPQATGRDEQFF. The rearrangement uses TRBV9 and TRBJ2-1; 7 bases agree with TRBD1. The CDR3 runs to 15 residues. J gave up 8 bases and V 4 bases, and 12 bases lay outside the gene matches. Germline CDR1 and CDR2: SGDLS and YYNGEE.